This TCR beta chain appears in the sequencing data of a study of blood T cell repertoires in COVID-19 (dated by TCRdb to the early 2020s). Study-wide context: Collaborator samples came from the United States, Italy and Spain and covered acute and convalescent phases of COVID-19. Sample metadata almost always included a de-identified subject ID, COVID-19 status, age in years and sex. Where HLA class I and class II types were available, the types were taken from metadata supplied by the sample provider, not from assay-based typing. The repertoires were released in a freely available public database meant as a resource for research on the immune response to SARS-CoV-2. Samples came from the ongoing ImmuneRACE study (first 160 participants) plus 1,254 subjects from 6 global collaborators. The prospective study material was composed of cDNA or gDNA derived from T cells, B-cell-depleted T cells, or PBMCs. The dataset comprised deeply sampled blood TCRbeta repertoires from subjects exposed to, actively infected with, or recovered from COVID-19. The full study reports these points: Clinical and demographic metadata were provided uncurated, with the amount varying by source and participant.

The collaborating institutions used their own protocols to collect whole blood in K2EDTA tubes. For TCRbeta analysis, collaborator samples were shipped as frozen whole blood, as isolated PBMCs, or as DNA extracted from either sample type. The immunoSEQ Assay, a bias-controlled multiplex PCR, was used to amplify TCRbeta CDR3 regions from genomic DNA. Regarding the original processing steps: Within the assay, amplification of reference gene primers was used to estimate how many nucleated cells each sample contained. To quantify the absolute abundance of each unique TCRbeta CDR3 rearrangement, sequence reads were collapsed and filtered. For each sample, productive Simpson clonality was calculated as the square root of Simpson's diversity index over productive rearrangements. In TCRdb, the immuneACCESS table is reduced to in-frame sequences with V and J assigned. These tables do not hold every clone; where another copy was compared, an unresolved V gene accounts for under half, and the others remain unexplained. V and J calls plus clone size are reproduced from that table; the DNA served to infer D and trimming. This sample lists 90,000 to 130,000 clones; 60% to 80% were detected once. The top ten constitute roughly 17% of the sample.

Remarks on this clone: Its recognized antigen is unknown. No quality values exist for individual bases; no much larger clone is one base distant.

Relative to germline, V is missing 6 bases and J is missing 2 bases, with 6 bases of the junction outside any gene match. In the germline V gene, CDR1 corresponds to SGDLS and CDR2 to YYNGEE. Including the terminal cysteine and phenylalanine, the CDR3 comprises 16 residues. Only the CDR3 DNA stays, 48 bases, in frame from base 1. This TCR came from a woman of 80 years or more with active or convalescent COVID-19. Material for sequencing was peripheral blood. This receptor chain uses TRBV9 and TRBJ2-1; 12 bases in the junction line up with TRBD2. The CDR3 in this case is CASIQGLAGTYNEQFF. The bases read TGTGCCAGCATCCAGGGACTAGCGGGTACCTACAATGAGCAGTTCTTC.